One sample yielded the 21 T cell receptor beta chains listed below, sequenced in a study of metastatic and nonmetastatic thyroid tumors. TCRdb used MiXCR to call clones anew from the PCR reads. The profile shows tens of thousands of clones, roughly 19% of them singletons. Treatment of any kind had been given to no patient before thyroid surgery. Sequenced: blood. These receptors came from a female donor with papillary thyroid cancer or a benign thyroid nodule (not recorded which). Some clones in this sample may be carry-over from other donors' samples.

With regard to this clone: Possible read error: a much larger clone is one base away. V is TRBV3-1 and J is TRBJ2-1; 11 nucleotides agree with TRBD2. Germline V gives CDR1 LGHDT, CDR2 YNNKEL (reference sequence). This CDR3 has 16 amino acids. Written as DNA, the CDR3 is TGTGCCAGCAGCCATCCCGGGACTAGCGGAGGCAATGGGCAGTTCTTC. Encoded protein: CASSHPGTSGGNGQFF.

This clone is labeled medium-sized. The V and J genes are TRBV6-1 and TRBJ2-7; TRBD2 matches at 13 bases. After removal of 7 bases from V and 4 bases from J, the junction contained 7 bases not matched to a gene. The CDR3 loop spans 15 amino acids. The germline V gene encodes CDR1 MNHNS and CDR2 SASEGT. CDR3 DNA: TGTGCCAGCACCCGAACTAGCGGGGGGGAGTACGAGCAGTACTTC. This codes for CASTRTSGGEYEQYF.

This clone was seen only a few times. The chain joins TRBV6-1 to TRBJ2-7; the match to TRBD1 covers 9 bases. CDR1 and CDR2 (germline): MNHNS, SASEGT. The CDR3 is 15 amino acids. The V segment lost 6 bases and the J segment 5 bases; nucleotides outside the gene matches: 11. CDR3 DNA: TGTGCCAGCAGGATTGGACCGGGACAGGGTAACGAGCAGTACTTC. Protein product: CASRIGPGQGNEQYF.

This clone occurred many times. This chain links TRBV11-3 with TRBJ2-3; 8 nucleotides align to TRBD1. The CDR3 consists of 14 residues. The trim removed 5 bases at V and 11 bases at J, leaving 12 bases unmatched. Germline values: CDR1 SGHNT, CDR2 YENEEA. This CDR3 is CASSQGQGTSRQYF. CDR3 DNA sequence: TGTGCCAGCAGCCAAGGACAGGGAACTAGCCGGCAGTATTTT.

There are many counts of this clone. This chain connects TRBV10-1 to TRBJ2-1, with 9 bases that match TRBD1. The CDR3 has 15 amino acids. J was trimmed by 8 bases and V by 2 bases; bases with no gene match: 7. CDR1 and CDR2 from the germline V gene are WNHNN and SYGVQD (reference sequence). CDR3 nucleotides: TGCGCCAGCAGTGAGGAACAGGGGGCAATGGATGAGCAGTTCTTC. Encoded protein: CASSEEQGAMDEQFF.

The chain uses TRBV20-1 and TRBJ1-1; D is unclear. This CDR3 contains 12 residues. Trimming pared 6 bases from V and 7 bases from J, leaving 15 bases between. Per the germline V gene, CDR1 is DFQATT and CDR2 is SNEGSKA (reference sequence). As DNA, the CDR3 is TGCAGTGCCCACCTTTACGGCCATGAAGCTTTCTTT. It encodes CSAHLYGHEAFF.

This clone has ten or more counts. V and J are TRBV7-9 and TRBJ2-3; possible D gene TRBD1, 6 bases. The CDR3 is 14 residues long. Per germline, CDR1 SEHNR and CDR2 FQNEAQ (reference sequence). V was clipped by 5 bases and J by 4 bases, with 13 bases between them. DNA for the CDR3: TGTGCCAGCAGCGCTAGACAGGCATCAGATACGCAGTATTTT. As protein: CASSARQASDTQYF.

This clone was observed a few times. V is TRBV28 and J is TRBJ1-2, with TRBD1 matching 9 bases. The CDR3 contains 15 residues. Germline V gene data show CDR1 as MDHEN and CDR2 as SYDVKM. Trimming at V came to 5 bases and at J to 7 bases, leaving 11 bases not matched to a gene. CDR3 nucleotide sequence: TGTGCCAGCAGTCCTCCCTGGACAGGGGAAGCTGGCTACACCTTC. It specifies CASSPPWTGEAGYTF.

This rearrangement joins TRBV20-1 to TRBJ2-5; 8 bases line up with TRBD2. Per the germline V gene, CDR1 is DFQATT and CDR2 is SNEGSKA (reference sequence). Germline trimming cut 5 bases from V and 4 bases from J; bases unmatched to any gene: 9. The CDR3 covers 14 residues. In DNA form, the CDR3 reads TGCAGTGCTTCCCGGCGGGAGGCGTTAGAGACCCAGTACTTC. Translation gives CSASRREALETQYF.

In this sample, this clone turned up a few times. Other DNA sequences in the sample encode the same CDR3. The gene calls are TRBV27 and TRBJ1-4, with 8 nucleotides matching TRBD1. The V and J ends lost 5 bases and 7 bases, in that order; junction bases with no gene match: 9. The CDR3 length is 15 residues. In germline, CDR1 is MNHEY, CDR2 SMNVEV (reference sequence). CDR3 sequence reads: CASSRSGTGLEKLFF. The CDR3 nucleotides are TGTGCCAGCAGTAGGTCCGGGACAGGTCTTGAAAAACTGTTTTTT. Based on the CDR3 plus reference TRBV27 and TRBJ1-4, the full variable domain is EAQVTQNPRYLITVTGKKLTVTCSQNMNHEYMSWYRQDPGLGLRQIYYSMNVEVTDKGDVPEGYKVSRKEKRNFPLILESPSPNQTSLYFCASSRSGTGLEKLFFGSGTQLSVL.

As to this clone: Lacking the conserved final phenylalanine or tryptophan, this CDR3 likely reflects a read error. The gene calls are TRBV5-4 and TRBJ1-2, with D perhaps matching TRBD1 (6 bases). The CDR3 length is 14 residues. CDR1 and CDR2 (germline): SGHNT, YYREEE (reference sequence). V was clipped by 6 bases and J by 8 bases, with 20 bases between them. This CDR3 reads CASNPLVGGGGYTL. As DNA, the CDR3 is TGTGCCAGCAACCCGCTTGTAGGGGGGGGCGGCTACACCCTC.

Many counts were recorded for this clone. This chain's CDR3 is CSARGTQGARGGYTF. The CDR3, as DNA: TGCAGTGCTAGAGGTACGCAGGGGGCGCGTGGTGGCTACACCTTC. V gene TRBV20-1 combines with J gene TRBJ1-2; 8 nucleotides align to TRBD1. The CDR3 is 15 residues long. Germline V gives CDR1 DFQATT, CDR2 SNEGSKA (reference sequence). Losses at the gene ends were 1 base for V and 7 bases for J; bases not matched to a gene: 11.

This clone was observed a few times. The gene calls are TRBV6-1 and TRBJ2-3, with 7 bases matching TRBD2. Losses at the gene ends were 1 base for V and 5 bases for J; bases not matched to a gene: 3. This CDR3 region has 14 residues. Germline V gene data show CDR1 as MNHNS and CDR2 as SASEGT. CDR3 bases: TGTGCCAGCAGTGAAGTCGCTAGCGGAGATACGCAGTATTTT. It yields the protein CASSEVASGDTQYF.

This clone was observed many times. The rearrangement joins TRBV7-2 to TRBJ1-2; TRBD1 might be the D (5 bases). Trimming shortened V by 0 bases and J by 13 bases, and 24 bases separated the two germline ends. The germline V gene encodes CDR1 SGHTA and CDR2 FQGNSA. This CDR3 is built from 16 residues. The CDR3 sequence is CASSLAPPPQGQIATF. The CDR3 DNA is TGTGCCAGCAGCTTAGCTCCACCCCCCCAGGGCCAGATCGCCACCTTC.

This clone has at least ten counts. J is TRBJ2-2 and V is TRBV19; TRBD1 matches at 7 bases. The CDR3 runs to 16 residues. Losses at the gene ends were 5 bases for V and 6 bases for J; bases not matched to a gene: 12. Germline CDR1 LNHDA, CDR2 SQIVND (reference sequence). CDR3 nucleotides: TGTGCCAGTAGTCTATACCCGGGACAGAGCCCCGGGGAGCTGTTTTTT. Protein: CASSLYPGQSPGELFF.

DNA of the CDR3: TGTGCCAGCAGCTTATCGCCAGGGGGCTCGTCAGAGACCCAGTACTTC. This translates into CASSLSPGGSSETQYF. The chain links TRBV7-3 to TRBJ2-5; TRBD1 matches 8 bases. Trimming at V came to 2 bases and at J to 4 bases, leaving 9 bases not matched to a gene. This CDR3 comprises 16 residues. Germline CDR1 reads SGHTA; CDR2 reads FQGTGA.

This clone appeared many times. The chain employs TRBV20-1 and TRBJ2-4; D is ambiguous. Trimming pared 6 bases from V and 2 bases from J, leaving 8 bases between. This CDR3 is built from 12 residues. The germline V gene has CDR1 DFQATT and CDR2 SNEGSKA (reference sequence). The CDR3 is CSALSPKNIQYF. In DNA, the CDR3 is TGCAGTGCACTTAGCCCCAAAAACATTCAGTACTTC.

This clone was picked up many times. This chain uses TRBV19 with TRBJ2-7, with TRBD1 matching 9 bases. The V and J ends lost 6 bases and 6 bases, in that order; junction bases with no gene match: 15. This CDR3 is 16 amino acids long. In germline, CDR1 is LNHDA, CDR2 SQIVND (reference sequence). For the CDR3, the DNA is TGTGCCAGTAGCATTGGCCGGGACAGGGCGTCCGGCGAGCAGTACTTC. Translated: CASSIGRDRASGEQYF.

In its sample, this clone was seen many times. The genes are TRBV4-3 and TRBJ2-1; 8 bases align to TRBD2. The CDR3 is 13 residues long. J lost 9 bases, V lost 3 bases, and 4 bases had no gene match. From germline, CDR1 is LGHNA and CDR2 YSLEER. The CDR3 region has the DNA TGCGCCAGCAGCCACCCCGCGGGGGGTGAGCAGTTCTTC. As protein: CASSHPAGGEQFF.

This rearrangement joins TRBV7-6 to TRBJ1-5, with 8 nucleotides matching TRBD1. The CDR3 loop spans 16 amino acids. The V gene's germline CDR1 is SGHVS and CDR2 FNYEAQ. J lost 4 bases, V lost 1 base, and 6 bases had no gene match. The CDR3 spells CASSLGGDRRNQPQHF. In DNA, the CDR3 is TGTGCCAGCAGCTTAGGCGGGGACAGGCGTAATCAGCCCCAGCATTTT.

This clone occurred many times. The gene calls are TRBV7-9 and TRBJ2-1; possibly TRBD1 or TRBD2 for D (5 bases each). CDR1 is SEHNR and CDR2 is FQNEAQ in the germline V gene (reference sequence). V lost 5 bases, J lost 10 bases, and 21 bases lay in between. The CDR3 is 15 residues long. CDR3 DNA sequence: TGTGCCAGCAGCCAACGTACCGGGACCGTCGGGGAGCAGTTCTTC. Its translation is CASSQRTGTVGEQFF.